Only a few counts were recorded for the clone carrying this TCR beta chain. The V gene's germline CDR1 is MNHNS and CDR2 SASEGT. V was shortened by 11 bases and J by 8 bases, with 24 bases between the two germline ends. The CDR3 has 14 residues. Amplification used 60 Vbeta primers and 13 Jbeta primers. TCRdb's table, derived via immunoSEQ multiplex PCR, lists solely in-frame clones and lacks some. This table has fewer than 250,000 clones, around 80% appearing once. This sample is drawn from a study of cytomegalovirus exposure and HLA in healthy donors. The receptor's source is a middle-aged woman in good health and CMV-seronegative. Sequenced input: PBMCs. The rearrangement links TRBV6-1 to TRBJ1-1; possible D gene TRBD1, 5 bases. DNA of the CDR3: TGTGCCTCCCGGGGACCAGGGTGGGCGGGGGAAGCTTTCTTT. Translating gives CASRGPGWAGEAFF.